Reported below is one TCR beta chain. Antigen specificity is unknown. Amplified TCR beta CDR3 regions came from RNA transcripts. The TCR CDR3 was amplified in a first-round RT-PCR using the HTBI primer set. TCRdb reprocessed the multiplex PCR reads via MiXCR and lists one record per CDR3 protein. The table includes some 300,000 distinct CDR3 sequences, about an eighth detected once. The sample belongs to a study of T cells in Graves' hyperthyroidism and ophthalmopathy. Study-level findings and limits: Ophthalmopathy, which appeared later, was predicted by the model a median about 6.8 months before onset. A 13 V-J model separated ophthalmopathy from stable hyperthyroidism.

Trimming took off 1 base at V and 4 bases at J, with 11 bases between the two ends. Looked up from germline, CDR1 is MNHEY and CDR2 is SVGEGT. The CDR3 contains 15 residues. Diagnosis of hyperthyroidism was new in patients aged 18 to 65, and its duration was under 2 months. Patients showing uncontrolled infection, other autoimmune disease, pregnancy or lactation were ineligible. The sample was blood. The TCR originated in a woman in her twenties or thirties with Graves' hyperthyroidism that later progressed to Graves' ophthalmopathy. V usage is TRBV6-2 or TRBV6-3 and J usage is TRBJ2-1, with D possibly being TRBD2 (5 bases). The CDR3 sequence is CASSYLALEYNEQFF. The CDR3 DNA follows: TGTGCCAGCAGTTACTTAGCGCTTGAGTACAATGAGCAGTTCTTC.